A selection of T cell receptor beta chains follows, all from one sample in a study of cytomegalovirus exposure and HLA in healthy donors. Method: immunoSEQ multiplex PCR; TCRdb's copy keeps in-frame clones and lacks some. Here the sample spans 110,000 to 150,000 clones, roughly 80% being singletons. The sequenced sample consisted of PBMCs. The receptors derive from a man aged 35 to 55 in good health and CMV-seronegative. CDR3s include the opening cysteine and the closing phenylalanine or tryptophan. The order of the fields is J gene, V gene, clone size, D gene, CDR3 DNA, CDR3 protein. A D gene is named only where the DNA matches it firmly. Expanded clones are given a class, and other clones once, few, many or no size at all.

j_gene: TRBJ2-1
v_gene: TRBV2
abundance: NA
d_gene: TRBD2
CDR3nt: TGTGCCAGCAGTGAACAAAGCGGGGGTTACAATGAGCAGTTCTTC
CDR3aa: CASSEQSGGYNEQFF

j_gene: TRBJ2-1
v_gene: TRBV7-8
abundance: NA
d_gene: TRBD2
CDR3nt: TGTGCCAGCAGCTTAGAGAGACTAGCTCGTGAGCAGTTCTTC
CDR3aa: CASSLERLAREQFF

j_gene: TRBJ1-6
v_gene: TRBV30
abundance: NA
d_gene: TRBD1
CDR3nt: TGTGCCCTGCAAAGGGGGACAGGAAATTCACCCCTCCACTTT
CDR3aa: CALQRGTGNSPLHF

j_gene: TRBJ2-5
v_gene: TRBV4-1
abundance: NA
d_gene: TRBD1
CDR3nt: TGCGCCAGCAGCCCTGGGACAGGGCCTGGGGAGACCCAGTACTTC
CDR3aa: CASSPGTGPGETQYF

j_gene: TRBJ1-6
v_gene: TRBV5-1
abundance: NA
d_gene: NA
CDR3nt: TGCGCCAGCAGCTTGGACAGGGCTAATTCACCCCTCCACTTT
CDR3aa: CASSLDRANSPLHF

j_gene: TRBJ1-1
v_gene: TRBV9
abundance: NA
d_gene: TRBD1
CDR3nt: TGTGCCAGCAGCCCTGGGACAGGGAACACTGAAGCTTTCTTT
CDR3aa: CASSPGTGNTEAFF

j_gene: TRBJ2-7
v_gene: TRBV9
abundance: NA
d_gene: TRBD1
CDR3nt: TGTGCCAGCAGCCCTAGAGGAGGGACAGGGGTTATCCACGAGCAGTACTTC
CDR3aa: CASSPRGGTGVIHEQYF

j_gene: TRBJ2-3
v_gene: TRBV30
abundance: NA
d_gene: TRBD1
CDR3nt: TGTGCCTGGGGTGAGGGGGCTGGAACAGATACGCAGTATTTT
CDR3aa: CAWGEGAGTDTQYF

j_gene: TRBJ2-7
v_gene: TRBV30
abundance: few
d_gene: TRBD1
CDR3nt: TGTGCCTGGACGGGACAGGCAGCCTACGAGCAGTACTTC
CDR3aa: CAWTGQAAYEQYF

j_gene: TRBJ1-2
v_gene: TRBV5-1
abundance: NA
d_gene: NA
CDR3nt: TGCGCCAGCAGCCCCCGTGGGGCAGCCTCTGGCTACACCTTC
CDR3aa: CASSPRGAASGYTF

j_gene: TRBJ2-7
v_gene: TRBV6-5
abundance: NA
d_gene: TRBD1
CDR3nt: TGTGCCAGCAGTTGGAATGATGGGACAGCAACCTACGAGCAGTACTTC
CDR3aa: CASSWNDGTATYEQYF

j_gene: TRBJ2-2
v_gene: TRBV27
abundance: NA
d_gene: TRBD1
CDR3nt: TGTGCCAGCAGTCGACCCCGGCAACTGACAGGGGAGACCGGGGAGCTGTTTTTT
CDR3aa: CASSRPRQLTGETGELFF

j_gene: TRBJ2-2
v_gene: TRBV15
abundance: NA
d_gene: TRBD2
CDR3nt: TGTGCCACCAGCAGGGGACTAGTCACCGGGGAGCTGTTTTTT
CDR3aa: CATSRGLVTGELFF

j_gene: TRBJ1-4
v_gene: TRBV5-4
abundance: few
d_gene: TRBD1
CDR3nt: TGTGCCAGCAGCTTGGCCGAACAGGGGGGAGAAAAACTGTTTTTT
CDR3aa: CASSLAEQGGEKLFF

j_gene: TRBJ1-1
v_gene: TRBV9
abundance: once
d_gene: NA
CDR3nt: TGTGCCAGCAGCGTAGTTGACAGTGGGAACACTGAAGCTTTCTTT
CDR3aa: CASSVVDSGNTEAFF

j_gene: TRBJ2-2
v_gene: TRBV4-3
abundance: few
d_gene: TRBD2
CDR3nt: TGCGCCAGCAGCCAGATGGGGACTAGCGGGGGGCGTGACACCGGGGAGCTGTTTTTT
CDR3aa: CASSQMGTSGGRDTGELFF

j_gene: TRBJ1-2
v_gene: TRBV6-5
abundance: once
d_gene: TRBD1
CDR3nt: TGTGCCAGCAGCATGGACAGGGTCTATGGCTACACCTTC
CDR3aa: CASSMDRVYGYTF

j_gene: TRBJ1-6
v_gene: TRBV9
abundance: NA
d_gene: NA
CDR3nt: TGTGCCAGCAACTCAGGGCGGATTTCACCCCTCCACTTT
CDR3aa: CASNSGRISPLHF

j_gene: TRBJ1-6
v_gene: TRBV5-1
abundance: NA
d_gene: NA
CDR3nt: TGCGCCAGCAGCTACCGCTTCGAGAGTAATTCACCCCTCCACTTT
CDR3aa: CASSYRFESNSPLHF

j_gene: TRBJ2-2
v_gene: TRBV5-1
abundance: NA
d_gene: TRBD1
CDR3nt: TGCGCCAGCGACAGGGCACCGAACACCGGGGAGCTGTTTTTT
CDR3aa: CASDRAPNTGELFF

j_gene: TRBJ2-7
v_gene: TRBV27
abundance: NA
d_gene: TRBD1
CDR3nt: TGTGCCAGCAGTTCTCTGGACAGGCTTACCTACGAGCAGTACTTC
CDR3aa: CASSSLDRLTYEQYF

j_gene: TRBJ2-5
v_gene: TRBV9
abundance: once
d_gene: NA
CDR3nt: TGTGCCAGCAGCGCCCGGTCGAGGGGGGGCCAAGAGACCCAGTACTTC
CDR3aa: CASSARSRGGQETQYF

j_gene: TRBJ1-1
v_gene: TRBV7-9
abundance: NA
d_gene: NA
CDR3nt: TGTGCCAGCAGTTATGAGGCATACTGGGGCAGGTCGAACACTGAAGCTTTCTTT
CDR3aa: CASSYEAYWGRSNTEAFF

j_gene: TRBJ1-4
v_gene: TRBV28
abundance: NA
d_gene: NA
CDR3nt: TGTGCCAGCAGTCTCACCCCAGGCGGGGCTAATGAAAAACTGTTTTTT
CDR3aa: CASSLTPGGANEKLFF

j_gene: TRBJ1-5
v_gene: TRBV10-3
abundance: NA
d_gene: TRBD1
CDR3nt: TGTGCCATCAGTGAGTCGAGACAGGGAGATCAGCCCCAGCATTTT
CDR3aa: CAISESRQGDQPQHF

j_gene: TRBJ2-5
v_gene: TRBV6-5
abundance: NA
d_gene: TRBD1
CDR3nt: TGTGCCAGCAGTACCCCCGGGACAGGGGGCGCGACCCAGTACTTC
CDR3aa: CASSTPGTGGATQYF

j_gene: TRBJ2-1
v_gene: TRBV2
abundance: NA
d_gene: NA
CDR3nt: TGTGCCAGCTCTCCAGGGAACTCCTACAATGAGCAGTTCTTC
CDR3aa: CASSPGNSYNEQFF

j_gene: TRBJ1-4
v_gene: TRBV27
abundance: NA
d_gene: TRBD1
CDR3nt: TGTGCCAGCAGTTCAAAATGGCGGACAGGTTATGAAAAACTGTTTTTT
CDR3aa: CASSSKWRTGYEKLFF

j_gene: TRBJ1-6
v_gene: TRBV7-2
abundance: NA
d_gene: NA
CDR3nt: TGTGCCAGCAGCTTAGAGCAGGGGAATTCACCCCTCCACTTT
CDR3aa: CASSLEQGNSPLHF

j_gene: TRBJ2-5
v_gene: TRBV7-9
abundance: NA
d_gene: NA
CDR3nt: TGTGCCAGCAGCCGAGTGGGGGGTCGGGAGACCCAGTACTTC
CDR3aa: CASSRVGGRETQYF

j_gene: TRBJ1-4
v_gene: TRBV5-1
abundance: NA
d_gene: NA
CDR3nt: TGCGCCAGCAGTAATGGACAGCTCGAAGAAAAACTGCTTTTT
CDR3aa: CASSNGQLEEKLLF

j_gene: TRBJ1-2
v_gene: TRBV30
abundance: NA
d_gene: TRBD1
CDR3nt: TGTGCCTGGACATACCGGGACAGGGGTGGGAATGGCTACACCTTC
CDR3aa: CAWTYRDRGGNGYTF

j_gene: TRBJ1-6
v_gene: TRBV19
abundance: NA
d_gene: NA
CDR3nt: TGTGCCAGTAGTGGCAGGGCGAGCTCCTATAATTCACCCCTCCACTTT
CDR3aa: CASSGRASSYNSPLHF

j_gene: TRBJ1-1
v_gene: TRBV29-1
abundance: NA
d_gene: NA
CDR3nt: TGCAGCGTTGAGGGCAGGCTGAACACTGAAGCTTTCTTT
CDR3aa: CSVEGRLNTEAFF

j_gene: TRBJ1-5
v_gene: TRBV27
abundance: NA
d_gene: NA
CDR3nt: TGTGCCAGCAGCCCTCGGAGGGGGGGAGCAGCTTATAGCAATCAGCCCCAGCATTTT
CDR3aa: CASSPRRGGAAYSNQPQHF

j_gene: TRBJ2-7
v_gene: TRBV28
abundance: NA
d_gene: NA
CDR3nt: TGTGCCAGCAGCCACTACGAGCAGTACTTC
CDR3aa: CASSHYEQYF

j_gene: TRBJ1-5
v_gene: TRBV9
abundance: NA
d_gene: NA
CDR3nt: TGTGCCAGCAGCCCCGGACTGGGCAGTGGCAATCAGCCCCAGCATTTT
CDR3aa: CASSPGLGSGNQPQHF

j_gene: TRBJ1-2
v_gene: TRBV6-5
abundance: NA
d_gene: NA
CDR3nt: TGTGCCAGCAGTTACGGGGGGACTTATGGCTACACCTTC
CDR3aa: CASSYGGTYGYTF

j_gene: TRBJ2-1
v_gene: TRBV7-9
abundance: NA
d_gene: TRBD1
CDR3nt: TGTGCCAGCAGCCCTCCCGGGACAGGGGGAAATGAGCAGTTCTTC
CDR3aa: CASSPPGTGGNEQFF

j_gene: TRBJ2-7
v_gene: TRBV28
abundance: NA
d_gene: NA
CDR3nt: TGTGCCAGCAGCAACCGGGAACCGCCGTGGAAGCAGTACTTC
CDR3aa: CASSNREPPWKQYF

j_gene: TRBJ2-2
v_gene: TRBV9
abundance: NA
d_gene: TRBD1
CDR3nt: TGTGCCAGCAGCGTAACCATAGGCGGGACAGGTTTTAACGGGGAGCTGTTTTTT
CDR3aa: CASSVTIGGTGFNGELFF

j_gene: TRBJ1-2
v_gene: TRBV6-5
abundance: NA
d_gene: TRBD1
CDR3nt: TGTGCCAGCAGTGCCGGGGACAGTTACGGCTACACCTTC
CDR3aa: CASSAGDSYGYTF

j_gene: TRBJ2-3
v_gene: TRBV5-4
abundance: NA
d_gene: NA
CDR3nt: TGTGCCAGCAGCTTCAGGGTTTATCCCACAGATACGCAGTATTTT
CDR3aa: CASSFRVYPTDTQYF

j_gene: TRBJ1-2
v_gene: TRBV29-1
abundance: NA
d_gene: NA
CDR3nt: TGCAGCGTTGAAGAACGGGCAGGGAACTATGGCTACACCTTC
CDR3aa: CSVEERAGNYGYTF

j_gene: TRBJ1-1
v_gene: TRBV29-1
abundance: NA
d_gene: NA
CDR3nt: TGCAGCGTTGAATACAGGGACACTGAAGCTTTCTTT
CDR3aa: CSVEYRDTEAFF

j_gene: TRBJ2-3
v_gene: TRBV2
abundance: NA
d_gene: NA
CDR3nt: TGTGCCAGCAAGCTTCTCCACACAGATACGCAGTATTTT
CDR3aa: CASKLLHTDTQYF

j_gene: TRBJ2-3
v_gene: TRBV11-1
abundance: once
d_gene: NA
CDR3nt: TGTGCCAGCAGCGGTTTTAAGAGGACAGATACGCAGTATTTT
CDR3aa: CASSGFKRTDTQYF

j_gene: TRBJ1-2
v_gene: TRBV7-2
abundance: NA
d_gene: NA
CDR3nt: TGTGCCAGCAGCTTAGCGGGCGGCTACACCTTC
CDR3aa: CASSLAGGYTF

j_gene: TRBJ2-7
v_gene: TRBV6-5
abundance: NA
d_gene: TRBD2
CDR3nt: TGTGCCAGCAGCCCTTCGGGGGGGCGGCCCTACGAGCAGTACTTC
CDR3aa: CASSPSGGRPYEQYF

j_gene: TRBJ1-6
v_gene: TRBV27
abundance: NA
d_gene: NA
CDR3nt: TGTGCCAGCACCCCCAACCCGGGAGGGAATTCACCCCTCCACTTT
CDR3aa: CASTPNPGGNSPLHF

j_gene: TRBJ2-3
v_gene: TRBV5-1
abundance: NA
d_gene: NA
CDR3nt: TGCGCCAGCAGCTTGGCTCAGGGTCCCACAGATACGCAGTATTTT
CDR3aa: CASSLAQGPTDTQYF

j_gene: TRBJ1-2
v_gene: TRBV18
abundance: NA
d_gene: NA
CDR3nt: TGTGCCAGCTCACCAGCAGGCGGGGGCGTGTGCGGCTACACCTTC
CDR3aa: CASSPAGGGVCGYTF

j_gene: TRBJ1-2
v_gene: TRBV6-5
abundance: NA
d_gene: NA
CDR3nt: TGTGCCAGCAGTGGAGAGACAGGAGCAAACTATGGCTACACCTTC
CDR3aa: CASSGETGANYGYTF

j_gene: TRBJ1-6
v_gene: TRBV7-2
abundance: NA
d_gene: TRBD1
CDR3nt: TGTGCCAGCAGCTTTCGGACAGGGAGCAATTCACCCCTCCACTTT
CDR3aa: CASSFRTGSNSPLHF

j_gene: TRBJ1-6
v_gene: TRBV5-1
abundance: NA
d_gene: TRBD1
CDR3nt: TGCGCCAGCAGCTCAACCCCGGGACAGGGTAATTCACCCCTCCACTTT
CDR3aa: CASSSTPGQGNSPLHF

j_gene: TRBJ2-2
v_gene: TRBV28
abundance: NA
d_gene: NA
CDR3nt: TGTGCCAGCAGCTGGGATCAAGCAGGGCACACCGGGGAGCTGTTTTTT
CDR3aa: CASSWDQAGHTGELFF

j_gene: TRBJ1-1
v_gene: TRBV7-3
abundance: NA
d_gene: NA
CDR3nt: TGTGCCAGCAGCTTAATCCCCGGTGATAAAGCTTTCTTT
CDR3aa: CASSLIPGDKAFF